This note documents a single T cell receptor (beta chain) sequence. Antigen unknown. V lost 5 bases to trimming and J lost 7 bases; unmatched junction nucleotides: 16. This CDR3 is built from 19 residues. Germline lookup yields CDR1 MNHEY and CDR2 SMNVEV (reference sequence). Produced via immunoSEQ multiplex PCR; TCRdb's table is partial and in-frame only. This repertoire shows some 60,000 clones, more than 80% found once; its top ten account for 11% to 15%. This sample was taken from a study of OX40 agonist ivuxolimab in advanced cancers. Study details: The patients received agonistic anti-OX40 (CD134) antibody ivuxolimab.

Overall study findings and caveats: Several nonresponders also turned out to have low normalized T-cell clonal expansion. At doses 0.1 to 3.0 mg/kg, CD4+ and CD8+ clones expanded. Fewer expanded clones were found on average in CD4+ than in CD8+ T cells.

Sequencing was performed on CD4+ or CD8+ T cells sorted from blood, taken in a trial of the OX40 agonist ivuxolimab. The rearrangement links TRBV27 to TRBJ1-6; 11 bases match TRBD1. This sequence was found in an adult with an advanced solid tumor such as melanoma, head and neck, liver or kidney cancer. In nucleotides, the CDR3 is TGTGCCAGCAGTATCATACGGACAGGGGGCTCTTTTCAGAATTCACCCCTCCACTTT. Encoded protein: CASSIIRTGGSFQNSPLHF.